The 22 T cell receptor beta chains given below trace back to one sample, sequenced in a study of CXCR3-negative and CXCR3-positive naive CD8 T cells. Study-wide results and caveats: CXCR3-expressing naive cells carried TRB CDR3s more hydrophobic than those of CXCR3-negative naive cells.

The method, 5' RACE with UMI labels, was used to prepare the TRB cDNA libraries. TCRdb reprocessed the 5' RACE reads and stores each CDR3 protein as one record, lacking DNA. The sample totals 55,000 to 65,000 distinct CDR3 sequences. Their antigen targets remain unknown. Material for sequencing was naive CXCR3+ CD8+ T cells from blood. Subset: CD45RO-CCR7+CD27+CD95- naive CD8+ T cells expressing CXCR3 (TNR3+). The source of these receptors is a human donor in good health. Some clones in this sample may be carry-over from other donors' samples.

The chain employs TRBV7-2 and TRBJ2-5; as DNA is missing, the TRBD2 call by TCRdb cannot be tested. Germline CDR1 reads SGHTA; CDR2 reads FQGNSA. There are 15 residues in the CDR3. The CDR3 loop reads CASSPPGLFQETQYF.

This sequence joins TRBV29-1 and TRBJ2-1; with no DNA, the TCRdb D assignment of TRBD2 cannot be verified. CDR1 is SQVTM and CDR2 is ANQGSEA in the germline V gene. This CDR3 is built from 13 residues. The CDR3 loop reads CSARLALYNEQFF.

The chain is built from TRBV28 and TRBJ1-4; the TCRdb call, TRBD1, lacks DNA for checking. Germline CDR1 reads MDHEN; CDR2 reads SYDVKM. The CDR3 sequence is 15 residues long. The CDR3 loop reads CASSSGQGTNEKLFF. The complete variable domain, with remaining parts taken from reference TRBV28 and TRBJ1-4, reads DVKVTQSSRYLVKRTGEKVFLECVQDMDHENMFWYRQDPGLGLRLIYFSYDVKMKEKGDIPEGYSVSREKKERFSLILESASTNQTSMYLCASSSGQGTNEKLFFGSGTQLSVL.

The chain links TRBV11-3 to TRBJ2-5; as DNA is missing, the TRBD1 call by TCRdb cannot be tested. Germline V lookup: CDR1 SGHNT, CDR2 YENEEA. This CDR3 spans 16 amino acids. CDR3 region: CASSPPLRGGRETQYF.

The CDR3 here is CSVGGGGREQFF. The V and J genes are TRBV29-1 and TRBJ2-1; TCRdb reports TRBD1, a call that lacks DNA to check it against. Germline V gene lookup returns CDR1 SQVTM and CDR2 ANQGSEA. The CDR3 contains 12 residues.

The chain carries TRBV14 and TRBJ2-7; no DNA is available, so the TRBD1 call from TCRdb remains unchecked. Looked up from germline, CDR1 is SGHDN and CDR2 is FVKESK. This CDR3 has 12 residues. This CDR3 is CASSPTGVEQYF.

The chain uses TRBV5-1 and TRBJ1-1. CDR1 is SGHRS and CDR2 is YFSETQ in the germline V gene. The CDR3 extends over 16 amino acids. CDR3 amino acids: CASTGPAIGMNTEAFF.

The chain combines TRBV6-5 with TRBJ2-3; TCRdb reports TRBD2, a call that lacks DNA to check it against. Germline V CDR1 and CDR2: MNHEY, SVGAGI. The CDR3 loop spans 15 amino acids. The CDR3 reads CASSYSGGDTDTQYF.

The chain links TRBV12-3 or TRBV12-4 to TRBJ1-1. There are 13 residues in the CDR3. CDR3 in amino acids: CASSKSFEPEAFF.

This sequence joins TRBV29-1 and TRBJ2-4; TCRdb picks TRBD2, but there is no DNA to check that call. This CDR3 region has 16 residues. Germline assignment: CDR1 SQVTM and CDR2 ANQGSEA. Here the CDR3 reads CSAEGTSGVAKNIQYF.

The CDR3 loop is CASSLTANTGELFF. This chain uses TRBV28 with TRBJ2-2. The CDR3 has 14 residues. Germline V gene sequence: CDR1 MDHEN, CDR2 SYDVKM.

The rearrangement uses TRBV12-5 and TRBJ2-7; the TRBD1 assignment by TCRdb is unverifiable without DNA. The CDR3 sequence is 14 residues long. Germline CDR1 LGHNT, CDR2 FRNRAP. The CDR3 sequence: CASGPGTGSYEQYF.

The chain is built from TRBV15 and TRBJ1-5; without DNA, the TCRdb call of TRBD1 cannot be checked. The CDR3 consists of 16 residues. CDR1 is LNHNV, CDR2 YYDKDF, per germline (reference sequence). CDR3 sequence: CATSTLSVSANQPQHF. The full variable domain, completed using reference TRBV15 and TRBJ1-5, is DAMVIQNPRYQVTQFGKPVTLSCSQTLNHNVMYWYQQKSSQAPKLLFHYYDKDFNNEADTPDNFQSRRPNTSFCFLDIRSPGLGDTAMYLCATSTLSVSANQPQHFGDGTRLSIL.

The gene calls are TRBV7-9 and TRBJ2-1; the D gene TCRdb calls, TRBD1, cannot be checked with no DNA. The CDR3 spans 15 residues. Germline V gives CDR1 SEHNR, CDR2 FQNEAQ (reference sequence). CDR3 region: CASSFYPGEQDEQFF. Supplemented by reference TRBV7-9 and TRBJ2-1, the full variable domain reads DTGVSQNPRHKITKRGQNVTFRCDPISEHNRLYWYRQTLGQGPEFLTYFQNEAQLEKSRLLSDRFSAERPKGSFSTLEIQRTEQGDSAMYLCASSFYPGEQDEQFFGPGTRLTVL.

J is TRBJ2-1 and V is TRBV7-3; TCRdb proposes TRBD1, but this gene call is untestable without DNA. Germline-derived CDR1 and CDR2 are SGHTA and FQGTGA. The CDR3 has 15 residues. Here the CDR3 reads CASSPGQGVKNEQFF. Using reference TRBV7-3 and TRBJ2-1 for the parts outside the CDR3, the full variable domain is GAGVSQTPSNKVTEKGKYVELRCDPISGHTALYWYRQSLGQGPEFLIYFQGTGAADDSGLPNDRFFAVRPEGSVSTLKIQRTERGDSAVYLCASSPGQGVKNEQFFGPGTRLTVL.

Here the CDR3 reads CATEAWVPYEQYF. The rearrangement links TRBV11-2 to TRBJ2-7. The CDR3 totals 13 residues. Germline V gene data show CDR1 as SGHAT and CDR2 as FQNNGV.

The rearrangement links TRBV11-2 to TRBJ1-1; the TRBD1 assignment by TCRdb is unverifiable without DNA. This CDR3 is 16 amino acids long. Per the germline V gene, CDR1 is SGHAT and CDR2 is FQNNGV. This chain's CDR3 is CASSFGLGQGSTEAFF. The variable domain in full, with the rest retrieved from reference TRBV11-2 and TRBJ1-1, is EAGVAQSPRYKIIEKRQSVAFWCNPISGHATLYWYQQILGQGPKLLIQFQNNGVVDDSQLPKDRFSAERLKGVDSTLKIQPAKLEDSAVYLCASSFGLGQGSTEAFFGQGTRLTVV.

The gene calls are TRBV29-1 and TRBJ2-2; TCRdb returns TRBD1, unconfirmable since there is no DNA. The CDR3 runs 14 residues. Per germline, CDR1 SQVTM and CDR2 ANQGSEA. CDR3 loop: CSVETGAVTGELFF.

The V gene is TRBV9, the J gene TRBJ2-6; the D gene TCRdb calls, TRBD1, cannot be checked with no DNA. Germline loops: CDR1 SGDLS, CDR2 YYNGEE. The CDR3 spans 15 residues. CDR3: CASSKTGSGANVLTF.

The V gene is TRBV10-3, the J gene TRBJ2-1. The germline CDR1 and CDR2 sequences are ENHRY and SYGVKD. This CDR3 has 12 amino acids. CDR3 amino acids: CATRDSKNEQFF.

J is TRBJ2-3 and V is TRBV3-1; without DNA, the TCRdb call of TRBD2 cannot be checked. The germline V gene has CDR1 LGHDT and CDR2 YNNKEL (reference sequence). This CDR3 is built from 16 residues. The CDR3 here is CASSPRTSRSTDTQYF.

J is TRBJ2-3 and V is TRBV7-2. This CDR3 comprises 15 residues. The V gene's germline CDR1 is SGHTA and CDR2 FQGNSA. This CDR3 reads CASSAQAGITDTQYF.